A single T cell receptor (beta chain) is shown here with its context. Generated by immunoSEQ multiplex PCR, the TCRdb table keeps only in-frame clones and is missing some. The sample lists some 200,000 clones, approximately 86% occurring once. The donors were members of the roughly 120-subject validation cohort (separate from the approximately 650-subject first cohort). This sample is part of a study of cytomegalovirus exposure and HLA in healthy donors. The germline V gene has CDR1 SGHAT and CDR2 FQNNGV. The ends were cut back, 0 bases at V and 6 bases at J, with 9 bases in the middle. There are 14 residues in the CDR3.

V is TRBV11-2 and J is TRBJ2-1; D is uncertain. The specimen was PBMCs. The sequence came from a young man in good health and CMV-seropositive. The CDR3 DNA reads as TGTGCCAGCAGCTTAGACCCAGGTCTCAATGAGCAGTTCTTC. Amino acid sequence: CASSLDPGLNEQFF. Full variable domain (missing parts from reference TRBV11-2 and TRBJ2-1): EAGVAQSPRYKIIEKRQSVAFWCNPISGHATLYWYQQILGQGPKLLIQFQNNGVVDDSQLPKDRFSAERLKGVDSTLKIQPAKLEDSAVYLCASSLDPGLNEQFFGPGTRLTVL.